This passage covers 29 T cell receptor beta chains from one sample sequenced in a study of spatial heterogeneity in lung cancer. Study results and limitations: Mutation tallies in tumors tracked expanded intratumoral alpha and beta TCR counts.

Antigens of these TCRs are unknown. TCRdb ran MiXCR on the 5' RACE reads and lists one entry per CDR3 protein. The sample comprises 11,000 to 15,000 distinct CDR3 sequences, 4.7% of which are singletons, and approximately 20% rests with the top ten. Time point given: sample taken at primary tumor resection. The sample was lung tumor tissue, taken at surgery. The receptors shown here come from a female donor with early-stage non-small cell lung cancer.

In this sample, this clonotype turned up many times. The library was designed around alpha chains, so this beta chain is a stray read whose abundance carries little weight. The chain links TRBV6-5 to TRBJ2-3, with TRBD1 as a possible D gene (6 bases). The CDR3 is 14 residues long. Per germline, CDR1 MNHEY and CDR2 SVGAGI. V shed 2 bases and J shed 3 bases, with 9 bases lying between them. CDR3 protein: CASSYTGTTDTQYF. The DNA of the CDR3 is TGTGCCAGCAGTTACACCGGGACAACAGATACGCAGTATTTT.

This clonotype was observed many times. This beta chain is off target for a library built for alpha chains, so its abundance means little. The CDR3 coding sequence is TGTGCCAGCCGAACCGGCGGCAGATCGGAGACCCAGTACTTC. This encodes CASRTGGRSETQYF. This chain uses TRBV5-4 with TRBJ2-5; D not resolved. V dropped 7 bases and J dropped 5 bases, with 18 bases sitting between them. CDR1 is SGHNT and CDR2 is YYREEE in the germline V gene (reference sequence). The CDR3 is 14 amino acids.

This clonotype was observed at least ten times. The library was designed around alpha chains, so this beta chain is a stray read whose abundance carries little weight. The J gene is TRBJ2-2, the V gene TRBV2; D might be TRBD2 (6 bases). V was shortened by 4 bases and J by 0 bases, with 6 bases between the two germline ends. The germline gives CDR1 SNHLY, CDR2 FYNNEI. The CDR3 is 14 residues long. As DNA, the CDR3 is TGTGCCAGCAGTGGGGACTCGAACACCGGGGAGCTGTTTTTT. Translated, it gives CASSGDSNTGELFF.

With regard to this clonotype: This beta chain appears as a stray read in a library generated for alpha chains; its size is not informative. The chain recombines TRBV11-2 with TRBJ1-2; D is unclear. V was shortened by 5 bases and J by 10 bases, with 17 bases between the two germline ends. CDR1 and CDR2 from the germline V gene are SGHAT and FQNNGV. This CDR3 region has 13 residues. The DNA of the CDR3 is TGTGCCAGCAGCCCCGATCAGAGGATGTACTACACCTTC. Amino acid sequence: CASSPDQRMYYTF.

This clonotype was recorded many times. A library made for alpha chains picked up this beta chain off target, so its size means little. The rearrangement joins TRBV6-5 to TRBJ1-6, with a possible D match to TRBD1 (5 bases). The CDR3 spans 15 residues. Germline CDR1 reads MNHEY; CDR2 reads SVGAGI. With 6 bases removed from V and 6 bases from J, the gap between germline ends came to 15 bases. CDR3 protein: CASSRRGGSNSPLHF. The CDR3 nucleotides are TGTGCCAGCAGCCGCCGGGGCGGGAGTAATTCACCCCTCCACTTT.

As to this clonotype: This beta chain represents an off-target read in a library built for alpha chains; its size is of limited meaning. The chain links TRBV7-6 to TRBJ1-4; a weak D match, TRBD1 (6 bases). Trimming shortened V by 5 bases and J by 7 bases, and 17 bases separated the two germline ends. This CDR3 region has 15 residues. The germline V gene has CDR1 SGHVS and CDR2 FNYEAQ. This chain's CDR3 is CASSLVGARVEKLFF. DNA of the CDR3: TGTGCCAGCAGCCTAGTGGGGGCGAGGGTTGAAAAACTGTTTTTT.

This clonotype was counted ten times or more. This beta chain turned up in a library designed for alpha chains; as an off-target read, its abundance says little. The rearrangement joins TRBV28 to TRBJ1-6, with D perhaps TRBD1 (5 bases). Trimming cost V 6 bases and J 6 bases, with 12 bases left between them. The CDR3 extends over 14 amino acids. Germline CDR1 and CDR2: MDHEN and SYDVKM. For the CDR3, the DNA is TGTGCCAGCAGCGGGGGACGGGGTAATTCACCCCTCCACTTT. Encoded protein: CASSGGRGNSPLHF.

This clonotype was detected ten times or more. Found in a library prepared for alpha chains, this beta chain is an off-target read, and its abundance has little meaning. This chain connects TRBV4-1 to TRBJ2-2; 7 bases match TRBD2. Germline V lookup: CDR1 MGHRA, CDR2 YSYEKL. CDR3 size: 15 residues. The V segment lost 1 base and the J segment 7 bases; nucleotides outside the gene matches: 6. CDR3 residues: CASSQVGGSDGELFF. The CDR3 nucleotides read TGCGCCAGCAGCCAAGTCGGGGGGAGTGACGGGGAGCTGTTTTTT.

This clonotype was seen at least ten times. Because the library targeted alpha chains, this beta chain is an off-target read whose size means little. The chain links TRBV3-1 to TRBJ2-1; TRBD2 matches at 9 bases. Germline CDR1 LGHDT, CDR2 YNNKEL (reference sequence). V shed 4 bases and J 10 bases; nucleotides not matched to a gene: 11. This CDR3 is built from 15 residues. The CDR3 loop reads CASSRKGTSTKEQFF. For the CDR3, the DNA is TGTGCCAGCAGCCGGAAGGGGACTAGCACCAAAGAGCAGTTCTTC.

This clonotype was seen ten or more times. This beta chain represents an off-target read in a library built for alpha chains; its size is of limited meaning. The chain employs TRBV7-6 and TRBJ2-1, with TRBD2 matching 11 bases. V gave up 1 base and J gave up 8 bases; unmatched junction bases: 4. The germline V gene encodes CDR1 SGHVS and CDR2 FNYEAQ. The CDR3 contains 15 residues. In DNA form, the CDR3 reads TGTGCCAGCAGCTTAGGACTAGCGGGGTCCTATGAGCAGTTCTTC. Protein sequence: CASSLGLAGSYEQFF. Variable domain in full (rest from reference TRBV7-6 and TRBJ2-1): GAGVSQSPRYKVTKRGQDVALRCDPISGHVSLYWYRQALGQGPEFLTYFNYEAQQDKSGLPNDRFSAERPEGSISTLTIQRTEQRDSAMYRCASSLGLAGSYEQFFGPGTRLTVL.

This clonotype is medium-sized. A library prepared for alpha chains yielded this beta chain as an off-target read; its size is of little meaning. The chain joins TRBV7-2 to TRBJ1-1; no clear D gene. V was pared by 1 base and J by 7 bases, with 13 bases between. Germline lookup yields CDR1 SGHTA and CDR2 FQGNSA. The CDR3 extends over 14 amino acids. CDR3 coding DNA: TGTGCCAGCAGCTTAGTCCGGGCAGCTGATGAAGCTTTCTTT. Amino acid sequence: CASSLVRAADEAFF.

This clonotype was picked up many times. This beta chain came through as a stray read in a library set up for alpha chains, and its size says little. J is TRBJ1-1 and V is TRBV16; 11 bases agree with TRBD1. The germline V gene encodes CDR1 KGHSY and CDR2 FQNENV. With V trimmed by 2 bases and J by 6 bases, 14 bases remained unmatched. CDR3 length equals 18 residues. CDR3 coding DNA: TGTGCCAGCAGCCAAAGGCGTGCTGGACAGGGGGCGTCGTCTGAAGCTTTCTTT. Translation gives CASSQRRAGQGASSEAFF.

The sample holds many counts of this clonotype. This beta chain is a stray read from a library made for alpha chains; its abundance is not meaningful. The chain couples TRBV5-1 to TRBJ1-4; D might be TRBD1 (6 bases). CDR1 is SGHRS, CDR2 YFSETQ, per germline. Deletions cut 4 bases from V and 6 bases from J, with 13 bases between. This CDR3 comprises 14 residues. CDR3 loop: CASSRDTEHEKLFF. CDR3 nucleotide sequence: TGCGCCAGCAGCAGGGACACGGAACATGAAAAACTGTTTTTT.

This clonotype occurred many times. As an off-target read in a library built for alpha chains, this beta chain has a frequency of little significance. This chain links TRBV6-2 or TRBV6-3 with TRBJ1-2, with D unclear. Trimming took 6 bases from V and 0 from J, leaving 5 bases between them. The CDR3 totals 12 residues. CDR1 and CDR2 (germline): MNHEY, SVGEGT. CDR3 in amino acids: CASSSPNYGYTF. The CDR3 DNA reads TGTGCCAGCAGCAGTCCTAACTATGGCTACACCTTC.

This clonotype appeared many times. This beta chain was picked up by a library intended for alpha chains and is off target, so its count carries little meaning. The rearrangement uses TRBV6-2 or TRBV6-3 and TRBJ2-3, with 8 nucleotides matching TRBD2. The germline V gene encodes CDR1 MNHEY and CDR2 SVGEGT. V lost 0 bases, J lost 2 bases, and 7 bases stayed unmatched. This CDR3 has 17 amino acids. This CDR3 reads CASSYSQSGGYTDTQYF. The CDR3 region has the DNA TGTGCCAGCAGTTACTCTCAGAGCGGGGGATACACAGATACGCAGTATTTT.

There are many counts of this clonotype. Within a library made for alpha chains, this beta chain is off target, and its count is uninformative. The CDR3 region is CASSRRGGPTEAFF. The CDR3 nucleotides read TGTGCCAGCAGTCGTCGTGGTGGGCCCACTGAAGCTTTCTTT. The chain carries TRBV6-5 and TRBJ1-1; no definite D call. The CDR3 consists of 14 residues. The germline CDR1 and CDR2 sequences are MNHEY and SVGAGI. The ends were cut back, 5 bases at V and 4 bases at J, with 14 bases in the middle.

In its sample, this clonotype was seen many times. With the library built for alpha chains, this beta chain is off target and its frequency is not meaningful. The rearrangement joins TRBV9 to TRBJ2-5; D is undetermined. The germline CDR1 and CDR2 sequences are SGDLS and YYNGEE. The CDR3 extends over 15 amino acids. V lost 4 bases to trimming and J lost 2 bases, with 15 bases between them. The CDR3 DNA reads as TGTGCCAGCAGCAGAGACAACTCAAGGCAAGAGACCCAGTACTTC. Its translation: CASSRDNSRQETQYF.

This clonotype has a count of ten or more. With the library built for alpha chains, this beta chain is off target and its frequency is not meaningful. This sequence joins TRBV3-1 and TRBJ2-7; D ambiguous. Germline values: CDR1 LGHDT, CDR2 YNNKEL (reference sequence). This CDR3 has 13 amino acids. V dropped 8 bases and J dropped 7 bases, with 18 bases sitting between them. The CDR3 DNA reads TGTGCCAGCCGCGATCTCTCCCGCTCGGAGCAGTACTTC. This gives the protein CASRDLSRSEQYF.

The sample holds many counts of this clonotype. Because the library targeted alpha chains, this beta chain is an off-target read whose size means little. The rearrangement links TRBV9 to TRBJ1-3; D is unresolved. Trimming left V 3 bases short and J 0 bases short, with 10 bases between. The CDR3 has 15 amino acids. CDR1 and CDR2 (germline): SGDLS, YYNGEE. The CDR3 region is CASSETGSSGNTIYF. CDR3 coding DNA: TGTGCCAGCAGCGAGACGGGATCCTCTGGAAACACCATATATTTT.

Comment on this clonotype: This beta chain is an unintended read in a library built for alpha chains; its size means little. The chain uses TRBV29-1 and TRBJ2-1, with TRBD2 matching 10 bases. The trim removed 6 bases at V and 5 bases at J, leaving 19 bases unmatched. This CDR3 has 18 residues. CDR1 and CDR2 (germline): SQVTM, ANQGSEA. CDR3 loop: CSVSGLAGAPDTHNEQFF. DNA of the CDR3: TGCAGCGTGTCGGGGCTAGCGGGGGCCCCGGACACACACAATGAGCAGTTCTTC.

This clonotype was counted ten times or more. In a library made to pick up alpha chains, this beta chain is a stray read with a size that means little. The rearrangement joins TRBV4-1 to TRBJ2-3; TRBD2 agrees at 10 bases. This CDR3 contains 14 residues. Trimming removed 4 bases from V and 6 bases from J; junction bases left unmatched: 4. Germline CDR1 MGHRA, CDR2 YSYEKL. The CDR3 nucleotides are TGCGCCAGCAGCCCAGCGGGGGGGCCGGATACGCAGTATTTT. This translates into CASSPAGGPDTQYF.

Ten or more counts support this clonotype. This beta chain is a stray read from a library made for alpha chains; its abundance is not meaningful. The chain joins TRBV20-1 to TRBJ1-2; D unresolved. Germline loops: CDR1 DFQATT, CDR2 SNEGSKA (reference sequence). This CDR3 is built from 16 residues. The V and J ends lost 0 bases and 0 bases respectively, with 14 bases between them. The CDR3 DNA follows: TGCAGTGCTAGAGATGGGAACATATCTCCTAACTATGGCTACACCTTC. It codes for CSARDGNISPNYGYTF.

In its sample, this clonotype was seen many times. Since the library was made to target alpha chains, this beta chain is a stray read and its abundance is not meaningful. The chain uses TRBV6-1 and TRBJ2-5, with 11 bases identical to TRBD2. With V trimmed by 8 bases and J by 5 bases, 13 bases remained unmatched. The germline CDR1 and CDR2 sequences are MNHNS and SASEGT. CDR3 size: 16 residues. CDR3 residues: CASPRGFSGGEETQYF. The CDR3 region has the DNA TGTGCCAGCCCACGAGGGTTTAGCGGGGGGGAGGAGACCCAGTACTTC.

By share, this clonotype ranks as medium-sized. This beta chain is a stray sequence in a library constructed for alpha chains; its clone size is not meaningful. This chain connects TRBV11-2 to TRBJ1-2; D not certain. The germline V gene encodes CDR1 SGHAT and CDR2 FQNNGV. V was trimmed by 2 bases and J by 0 bases, leaving 13 bases between them. The CDR3 contains 16 residues. The CDR3 region has the DNA TGTGCCAGCAGCTTATTGCATGGCGAATCTAACTATGGCTACACCTTC. Its protein is CASSLLHGESNYGYTF.

This clonotype was counted ten times or more. In a library made to pick up alpha chains, this beta chain is a stray read with a size that means little. The rearrangement joins TRBV24-1 to TRBJ2-3; 8 bases agree with TRBD2. V was pared by 3 bases and J by 4 bases, with 5 bases of the junction left unmatched. Per the germline V gene, CDR1 is KGHDR and CDR2 is SFDVKD. The CDR3 is made up of 15 amino acids. The CDR3 coding sequence is TGTGCCACCAGTGATACGGGGGGGCGGTCAGATACGCAGTATTTT. This codes for CATSDTGGRSDTQYF.

This clonotype was seen at least ten times. For a library built for alpha chains, this beta chain is a stray read; little rests on its size. The chain uses TRBV6-6 and TRBJ2-4, with 9 bases that match TRBD2. CDR1 and CDR2 (germline): MNHNY, SVGAGI (reference sequence). This CDR3 contains 15 residues. J gave up 5 bases and V 5 bases, and 7 bases lay outside the gene matches. The CDR3 coding sequence is TGTGCCAGCAGTGAAACGAAGCGGGGGGAAAACATTCAGTACTTC. It encodes CASSETKRGENIQYF.

The sample holds many counts of this clonotype. This beta chain was picked up by a library intended for alpha chains and is off target, so its count carries little meaning. The chain employs TRBV4-3 and TRBJ1-2; 9 bases fit TRBD1. The germline gives CDR1 LGHNA, CDR2 YSLEER. V was pared by 4 bases and J by 3 bases, with 6 bases of the junction left unmatched. This CDR3 comprises 15 residues. The CDR3 coding sequence is TGCGCCAGCAGCCCCTACAGGGGGCAGGACTATGGCTACACCTTC. Its translation is CASSPYRGQDYGYTF.

This clonotype was counted many times. Because this beta chain is a stray read in a library intended to capture alpha chains, its abundance should not be given much weight. This rearrangement joins TRBV5-1 to TRBJ2-7; D is perhaps TRBD2 (6 bases). This CDR3 is built from 14 residues. Germline V lookup: CDR1 SGHRS, CDR2 YFSETQ. V was trimmed by 6 bases and J by 1 base, leaving 14 bases between them. The CDR3 spells CASTRWGESYEQYF. The CDR3 DNA reads TGCGCCAGCACCCGTTGGGGGGAGTCCTACGAGCAGTACTTC.

This clonotype was observed at least ten times. This beta chain is a stray sequence in a library constructed for alpha chains; its clone size is not meaningful. This chain links TRBV6-1 with TRBJ1-1; 10 bases line up with TRBD1. J was trimmed by 4 bases and V by 11 bases; bases with no gene match: 16. From germline, CDR1 is MNHNS and CDR2 SASEGT. The CDR3 contains 16 residues. CDR3 nucleotide sequence: TGTGCCTCCCACCCCGACAGGGGGCGCGGGGGCACTGAAGCTTTCTTT. Protein product: CASHPDRGRGGTEAFF.